This is a list of T cell receptor beta chains from one sample in a study of T cells in Graves' hyperthyroidism and ophthalmopathy. TCRdb recomputed calls from the multiplex PCR reads with MiXCR, one row per CDR3 protein. The table lists hundreds of thousands of distinct CDR3 sequences, around 25% of them singletons. The sample was blood. These receptors were collected from a man aged 50 to 59 with Graves' hyperthyroidism. Both conserved end residues are part of each CDR3. D genes are given only for firm matches. Size is stated for part of the rows, as once, few or many counts, or as a class when the clone is expanded.

TRBV6-1	TRBD1	TRBJ2-5	few	15	TGTGCCAGCAGGGAAACGGGACAGTACCAAGAGACCCAGTACTTC	CASRETGQYQETQYF
TRBV28	-	TRBJ1-5	-	12	TGTGCCAGCAGTACCGGCGATCAGCCCCAGCATTTT	CASSTGDQPQHF
TRBV20-1	-	TRBJ2-5	few	14	TGCAGTGCTAGAGAAGGTAGTAGCAGCGGGACCCAGTACTTC	CSAREGSSSGTQYF
TRBV28	TRBD1	TRBJ1-5	few	14	TGTGCCAGCACGATGCAGGGGGGCAATCAGCCCCAGCATTTT	CASTMQGGNQPQHF
TRBV7-3	TRBD1	TRBJ2-3	-	16	TGTGCCAGCAGCATCCCTGGACAGGGCGGCACAGATACGCAGTATTTT	CASSIPGQGGTDTQYF
TRBV3-1	-	TRBJ1-1	few	15	TGTGCCAGCAGCCAAGATAAGGAGGGGAACACTGAAGCTTTCTTT	CASSQDKEGNTEAFF
TRBV11-2	TRBD2	TRBJ2-3	many	15	TGTGCCAGCAGCTTAGAGGGAGCGGGAGCAGATACGCAGTATTTT	CASSLEGAGADTQYF
TRBV3-1	-	TRBJ2-1	-	14	TGTGCCAGCAGCGTAGAGGCGGGGATGGCTGAGCAGTTCTTC	CASSVEAGMAEQFF
TRBV6-2/TRBV6-3	-	TRBJ2-3	-	15	TGTGCCAGCAGTTACTCCCGACAGGGCACAGATACGCAGTATTTT	CASSYSRQGTDTQYF
TRBV10-3	-	TRBJ2-3	few	12	TGTGCCATCGCGGCGAGCACAGATACGCAGTATTTT	CAIAASTDTQYF
TRBV12-3/TRBV12-4	-	TRBJ1-5	-	13	TGTGCCAGCAGTTTCTCCCTAAATCAGCCCCAGCATTTT	CASSFSLNQPQHF
TRBV5-1	-	TRBJ2-7	-	15	TGCGCCAGCAGCTTGGCCTCATCCTCCTCCTACGAGCAGTACTTC	CASSLASSSSYEQYF
TRBV12-3/TRBV12-4	-	TRBJ2-1	many	17	TGTGCCAGCAGCAAGGTTTTTCAGGGTGATAATGGGAATGAGCAGTTCTTC	CASSKVFQGDNGNEQFF